This entry concerns a single T cell receptor (beta chain). Its antigen remains unidentified. TCRdb re-analysed the RT-PCR reads in MiXCR, keeping a single row per CDR3 protein. The sample consists of about 19,000 distinct CDR3 sequences, about 65% of them appearing once. These data belong to a study of yellow fever vaccine responses in identical twins. General study results and limits: Twin vaccine T cell responses reportedly seemed partly convergent, partly personalized.

V was pared by 6 bases and J by 6 bases, with 10 bases of the junction left unmatched. This CDR3 contains 15 residues. The germline gives CDR1 DFQATT, CDR2 SNEGSKA (reference sequence). The origin of this receptor is a woman between 18 and 29 years old who received the yellow fever vaccine. V gene TRBV20-1 combines with J gene TRBJ2-3, with 12 bases identical to TRBD2. Material: T cells from blood (PBMCs), unsorted or a sorted subset (not recorded which), obtained before or after yellow fever vaccination (not recorded which). CDR3 sequence (DNA): TGCAGTGCCTATGGGACTAGCGGGTTCACGGATACGCAGTATTTT. Encoded protein: CSAYGTSGFTDTQYF.